The T cell receptor (beta chain) described here comes from a study of T cell responses to AZD1222 COVID-19 vaccine. Only in-frame clones appear in the TCRdb table, and some are missing; sequencing was by immunoSEQ multiplex PCR. The sample records about 140,000 clones, 75% to 95% being singletons. Germline CDR1 SGDLS, CDR2 YYNGEE. The CDR3 has 19 residues. The J segment lost 2 bases and the V segment lost 3 bases, leaving 17 bases of the junction unmatched. Sequenced material: peripheral blood, taken on day 0 of AZD1222 vaccination. The genes are TRBV9 and TRBJ2-7, with 10 bases fitting TRBD1. The receptor was isolated from an adult in good health. CDR3 protein: CASSAPPGTGVEAPYEQYF. The CDR3 DNA sequence: TGTGCCAGCAGCGCCCCCCCCGGGACAGGGGTGGAGGCACCCTACGAGCAGTACTTC.